This paragraph covers one T cell receptor (beta chain) sequence. Trimming stripped 5 bases from V and 8 bases from J, with 18 bases between. CDR1 is LNHDA and CDR2 is SQIVND in the germline V gene (reference sequence). The CDR3 contains 15 residues. The method was immunoSEQ multiplex PCR; TCRdb's version includes in-frame clones alone and lacks a portion of them. Counted here are under 60,000 clones, about 90% occurring once; the ten biggest clones make up about 0.64%. The data were obtained in a study of T cell changes during pregnancy in multiple sclerosis. The sample in question was CD4+ T cells from peripheral blood mononuclear cells, obtained after pregnancy. The receptor's source is a female donor with multiple sclerosis, enrolled in a pregnancy study. This chain joins TRBV19 and TRBJ1-4; no clear D gene. The CDR3 loop reads CASSDRRREGEKLFF. The CDR3 nucleotides are TGTGCCAGTAGTGACCGAAGAAGGGAGGGAGAAAAACTGTTTTTT.